These 21 T cell receptor beta chains were sequenced from one sample in a study of blood T cell repertoires in COVID-19. The repertoire was sequenced with immunoSEQ multiplex PCR; TCRdb's copy has only in-frame clones and lacks some. The table shows under 500,000 clones, with approximately 90% occurring only once. The sample comprised PBMCs or T cells enriched from blood (not recorded which). The receptors stem from a man aged 25 to 40 who had recovered from COVID-19.

This clone has just one count. This CDR3 reads CASRLGQNNQPQHF. Here the CDR3 DNA reads TGTGCCAGCAGGTTGGGACAGAACAATCAGCCCCAGCATTTT. The genes are TRBV6-6 and TRBJ1-5; TRBD1 matches at 7 bases. CDR1 and CDR2 (germline): MNHNY, SVGAGI (reference sequence). J gave up 3 bases and V 6 bases, and 5 bases lay outside the gene matches. This CDR3 spans 14 amino acids.

The chain carries TRBV6-5 and TRBJ2-7; 8 nucleotides agree with TRBD1. The CDR3 is 14 residues long. Germline V CDR1 and CDR2: MNHEY, SVGAGI. Germline trimming cut 0 bases from V and 4 bases from J; bases unmatched to any gene: 2. The CDR3 DNA sequence: TGTGCCAGCAGTTACTCCCAGGGGGCGTACGAGCAGTACTTC. It encodes CASSYSQGAYEQYF.

The CDR3 loop is CASSLDRDEKLFF. CDR3 DNA: TGTGCCAGCAGCTTAGACAGGGATGAAAAACTGTTTTTT. V usage is TRBV13 and J usage is TRBJ1-4; D is perhaps TRBD1 (6 bases). V gave up 1 base and J gave up 6 bases, with 6 bases separating them. The CDR3 extends over 13 amino acids. Germline V gene lookup returns CDR1 PRHDT and CDR2 FYEKMQ (reference sequence).

CDR3 sequence reads: CASSLGSRYEQYF. The CDR3 region has the DNA TGTGCCAGCAGTTTGGGCAGCCGCTACGAGCAGTACTTC. The chain combines TRBV12-3 or TRBV12-4 with TRBJ2-7, with no clear D. Trimming removed 3 bases at V and 3 bases at J, with 9 bases between. The CDR3 length is 13 residues.

This chain joins TRBV5-4 and TRBJ1-2, with D unresolved. Germline values: CDR1 SGHNT, CDR2 YYREEE (reference sequence). CDR3 length: 12 residues. V was trimmed by 2 bases and J by 3 bases, leaving 5 bases between them. This CDR3 is CASSLTDYGYTF. The CDR3, as DNA: TGTGCCAGCAGCTTAACGGACTATGGCTACACCTTC.

The chain links TRBV28 to TRBJ2-7, with 7 bases that match TRBD1. Germline CDR1 MDHEN, CDR2 SYDVKM. V shed 4 bases, J shed 7 bases, and the junction held 4 bases outside the gene matches. The CDR3 totals 12 residues. In nucleotides, the CDR3 is TGTGCCAGCAGTTCACAGGGGTTTGAGCAGTACTTC. This gives the protein CASSSQGFEQYF.

This clone has only a few counts. The chain recombines TRBV3-1 (or the pseudogene TRBV3-2) with TRBJ1-6; weak D call: TRBD1 (6 bases). The CDR3 is 14 residues long. Trimming left V 1 base short and J 10 bases short, with 11 bases between. CDR1 LGHDT and CDR2 YNNKEL come from the germline V gene (reference sequence). The CDR3 region has the DNA TGTGCCAGCAGCCAAGTGGCCCAGGGGTCACCCCTCCACTTT. As protein: CASSQVAQGSPLHF.

The rearrangement joins TRBV6-5 to TRBJ1-1; TRBD1 matches 10 bases. The CDR3 contains 15 residues. Germline V CDR1 and CDR2: MNHEY, SVGAGI. V trimming: 9 bases; J trimming: 2 bases; junction bases outside the gene matches: 9. CDR3 amino acids: CASISGTGVNTEAFF. The CDR3 nucleotides are TGTGCCAGTATCTCCGGGACAGGGGTTAACACTGAAGCTTTCTTT.

The chain links TRBV6-2 or TRBV6-3 to TRBJ1-2; the match to TRBD1 covers 7 bases. V shed 0 bases, J shed 1 base, and the junction held 2 bases outside the gene matches. Germline CDR1 is MNHEY and CDR2 is SVGEGT. This CDR3 is built from 15 residues. CDR3 amino acids: CASSYSRGFNYGYTF. The CDR3 DNA sequence: TGTGCCAGCAGTTACTCCAGGGGGTTTAACTATGGCTACACCTTC.

V and J are TRBV29-1 and TRBJ2-2; tentatively, D is TRBD2 (6 bases). Per germline, CDR1 SQVTM and CDR2 ANQGSEA. The CDR3 sequence is 11 residues long. Trimming cost V 6 bases and J 6 bases, with 8 bases left between them. CDR3 sequence: CSVGGSGELFF. Here the CDR3 DNA reads TGCAGCGTCGGAGGGTCCGGGGAGCTGTTTTTT.

V is TRBV12-3 or TRBV12-4 and J is TRBJ1-1; a weak D match, TRBD1 (6 bases). V gave up 7 bases and J gave up 3 bases, with 12 bases separating them. This CDR3 is 13 amino acids long. The CDR3 sequence: CASTADRYTEAFF. CDR3 DNA sequence: TGTGCCAGCACCGCGGACAGATACACTGAAGCTTTCTTT.

V is TRBV3-1 (or the pseudogene TRBV3-2) and J is TRBJ1-3; 7 bases are shared with TRBD1. Germline V gene data show CDR1 as LGHDT and CDR2 as YNNKEL (reference sequence). The CDR3 totals 16 residues. Trimming removed 1 base from V and 2 bases from J; junction bases left unmatched: 5. The CDR3 DNA sequence: TGTGCCAGCAGCCAAGTAGCCGGGACAGCTGGAAACACCATATATTTT. Amino acids: CASSQVAGTAGNTIYF.

This clone was observed a handful of times. The chain has TRBV7-9 and TRBJ2-7; TRBD2 agrees at 13 bases. This CDR3 comprises 15 residues. V lost 0 bases, J lost 5 bases, and 1 base stayed unmatched. Per germline, CDR1 SEHNR and CDR2 FQNEAQ (reference sequence). The CDR3 nucleotides read TGTGCCAGCAGCTTAGCCGGGACTAGCGGGAACGAGCAGTACTTC. The encoded protein is CASSLAGTSGNEQYF.

The chain carries TRBV7-2 and TRBJ2-5; TRBD2 matches at 12 bases. CDR3 length: 15 residues. V lost 3 bases and J lost 1; bases outside the gene matches: 0. The germline V gene encodes CDR1 SGHTA and CDR2 FQGNSA. CDR3 sequence reads: CASSLTSGGQETQYF. Written as DNA, the CDR3 is TGTGCCAGCAGCTTGACTAGCGGGGGCCAAGAGACCCAGTACTTC.

This sequence joins TRBV10-3 and TRBJ1-1, with TRBD1 matching over 7 bases. Germline trimming cut 7 bases from V and 1 base from J; bases unmatched to any gene: 3. The germline V gene has CDR1 ENHRY and CDR2 SYGVKD. The CDR3 is 13 amino acids. CDR3 region: CAIMGTENTEAFF. The CDR3 nucleotides read TGTGCCATCATGGGGACAGAGAACACTGAAGCTTTCTTT.

Only a few counts were recorded for this clone. This chain connects TRBV10-1 to TRBJ2-3; 10 bases fit TRBD2. The J segment lost 4 bases and the V segment lost 9 bases, leaving 7 bases of the junction unmatched. The CDR3 contains 14 residues. Germline CDR1 reads WNHNN; CDR2 reads SYGVQD (reference sequence). Here the CDR3 reads CASPQREGPDTQYF. The CDR3 bases are TGCGCCAGTCCCCAGCGGGAGGGCCCAGATACGCAGTATTTT.

V and J are TRBV19 and TRBJ1-5; D remains unclear. The CDR3 spans 18 residues. In germline, CDR1 is LNHDA, CDR2 SQIVND (reference sequence). V lost 3 bases and J 2 bases, leaving 20 bases between the germline ends. CDR3 nucleotide sequence: TGTGCCAGTAGTATTCAAAGCGGTTCGGGCATGGGCAATCAGCCCCAGCATTTT. This gives the protein CASSIQSGSGMGNQPQHF.

The V call is TRBV6-2 or TRBV6-3, the J call TRBJ2-7; D is possibly TRBD1 (7 bases). Germline V gene sequence: CDR1 MNHEY, CDR2 SVGEGT. Deletions cut 2 bases from V and 5 bases from J, with 16 bases between. The CDR3 runs 15 residues. CDR3 sequence: CASSYRQGEANEQYF. As DNA, the CDR3 is TGTGCCAGCAGTTACCGCCAGGGGGAGGCGAACGAGCAGTACTTC.

This clone was counted a single time. This rearrangement joins TRBV7-6 to TRBJ1-5, with 8 bases identical to TRBD1. The CDR3 loop spans 15 amino acids. Germline trimming cut 4 bases from V and 4 bases from J; bases unmatched to any gene: 6. Per the germline V gene, CDR1 is SGHVS and CDR2 is FNYEAQ. The CDR3 sequence: CASSYGQGPNQPQHF. The DNA of the CDR3 is TGTGCCAGCAGCTACGGACAGGGTCCAAATCAGCCCCAGCATTTT. Using reference TRBV7-6 and TRBJ1-5 for the parts outside the CDR3, the full variable domain is GAGVSQSPRYKVTKRGQDVALRCDPISGHVSLYWYRQALGQGPEFLTYFNYEAQQDKSGLPNDRFSAERPEGSISTLTIQRTEQRDSAMYRCASSYGQGPNQPQHFGDGTRLSIL.

This clone was observed a handful of times. CDR3 in DNA: TGTGCCATCAGCGGACAACAGGAGAACACTGAAGCTTTCTTT. Amino acids: CAISGQQENTEAFF. This chain connects TRBV10-3 to TRBJ1-1; the D gene is possibly TRBD1 (5 bases). The CDR3 runs to 14 residues. V was pared by 6 bases and J by 1 base, with 12 bases between. Germline CDR1 ENHRY, CDR2 SYGVKD.

The J gene is TRBJ2-7, the V gene TRBV19; TRBD2 agrees at 7 bases. Germline CDR1 and CDR2: LNHDA and SQIVND (reference sequence). V gave up 5 bases and J gave up 0 bases; unmatched junction bases: 7. The CDR3 is made up of 15 amino acids. The CDR3 here is CASSGDSGSSYEQYF. CDR3 in DNA: TGTGCCAGTAGTGGGGATAGCGGGTCCTCCTACGAGCAGTACTTC.